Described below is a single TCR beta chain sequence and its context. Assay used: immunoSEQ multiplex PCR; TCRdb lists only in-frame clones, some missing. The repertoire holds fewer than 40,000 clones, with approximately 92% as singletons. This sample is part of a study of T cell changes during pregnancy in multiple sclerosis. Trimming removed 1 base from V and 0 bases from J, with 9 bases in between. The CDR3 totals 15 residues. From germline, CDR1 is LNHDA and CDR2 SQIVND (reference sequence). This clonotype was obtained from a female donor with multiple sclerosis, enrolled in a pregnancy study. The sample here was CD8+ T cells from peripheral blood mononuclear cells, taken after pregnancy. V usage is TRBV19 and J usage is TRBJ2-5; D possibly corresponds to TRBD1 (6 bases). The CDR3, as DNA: TGTGCCAGTAGTATAGGGACAGCCGACCAAGAGACCCAGTACTTC. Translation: CASSIGTADQETQYF.